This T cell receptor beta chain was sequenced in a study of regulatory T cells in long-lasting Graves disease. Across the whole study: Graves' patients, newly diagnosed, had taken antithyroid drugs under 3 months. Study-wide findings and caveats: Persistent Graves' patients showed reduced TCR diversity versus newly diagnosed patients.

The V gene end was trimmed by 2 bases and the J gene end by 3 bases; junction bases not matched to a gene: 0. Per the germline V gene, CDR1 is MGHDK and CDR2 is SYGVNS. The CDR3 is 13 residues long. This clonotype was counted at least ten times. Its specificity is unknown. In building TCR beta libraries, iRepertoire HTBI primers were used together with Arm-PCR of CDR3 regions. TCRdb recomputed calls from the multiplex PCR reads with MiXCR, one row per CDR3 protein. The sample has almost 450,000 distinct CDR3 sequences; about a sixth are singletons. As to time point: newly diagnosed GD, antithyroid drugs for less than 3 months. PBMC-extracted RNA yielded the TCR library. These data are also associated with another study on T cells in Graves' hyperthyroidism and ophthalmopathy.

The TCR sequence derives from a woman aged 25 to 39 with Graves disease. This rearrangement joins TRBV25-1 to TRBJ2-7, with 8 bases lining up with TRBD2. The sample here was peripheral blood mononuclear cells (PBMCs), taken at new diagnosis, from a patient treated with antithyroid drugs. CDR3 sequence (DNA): TGTGCCAGCAGTGAAACTAGCGGCTACGAGCAGTACTTC. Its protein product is CASSETSGYEQYF.